The 23 T cell receptor beta chains listed next were all sequenced from one sample in a study of T cells in Graves' hyperthyroidism and ophthalmopathy. Regions amplified from RNA transcripts were the TCR beta CDR3 regions. When the TCR CDR3 underwent first-round RT-PCR, the HTBI primer set was used. TCRdb recomputed calls from the multiplex PCR reads with MiXCR, one row per CDR3 protein. The sample gives 450,000 to 700,000 distinct CDR3 sequences, 46% of which show up once; 15% to 20% is in the top ten. Sequences were obtained from peripheral blood or thyroid tissue (not recorded which). The receptors here all came from an adult woman with Graves' disease, either hyperthyroidism or ophthalmopathy (not recorded which).

This clonotype was picked up one time. The chain is built from TRBV29-1 and TRBJ2-5, with D uncertain. Germline CDR1 reads SQVTM; CDR2 reads ANQGSEA. The CDR3 is 14 amino acids. V was pared by 4 bases and J by 3 bases, with 15 bases between. CDR3 DNA sequence: TGCAGCGTTGGGACGGGTCTCCAAAAAGAGACCCAGTACTTC. This sequence encodes CSVGTGLQKETQYF.

In its sample, this clonotype was seen many times. This chain links TRBV2 with TRBJ1-5, with no clear D. The CDR3 is 14 residues long. Germline-derived CDR1 and CDR2 are SNHLY and FYNNEI. The V end was cut by 3 bases, the J end by 0 bases, with 6 bases between. CDR3 DNA: TGTGCCAGCAGTGACAGGTTTAGCAATCAGCCCCAGCATTTT. It codes for CASSDRFSNQPQHF.

This clonotype came up many times. The chain is built from TRBV7-3 and TRBJ1-5, with D possibly being TRBD1 (6 bases). The V end lost 7 bases, the J end lost 0 bases, and 22 bases lay between the germline ends. The length of the CDR3 is 18 residues. CDR1 is SGHTA, CDR2 FQGTGA, per germline. The CDR3 reads CASIALGQRKPSNQPQHF. The CDR3 DNA sequence: TGTGCCAGCATCGCCCTCGGACAGCGAAAACCTAGCAATCAGCCCCAGCATTTT.

This clonotype was seen at least ten times. The chain employs TRBV5-1 and TRBJ1-1; TRBD1 might be the D (5 bases). The CDR3 has 14 amino acids. CDR1 and CDR2 (germline): SGHRS, YFSETQ. V lost 7 bases, J lost 5 bases, and 18 bases lay in between. In DNA form, the CDR3 reads TGCGCCAGCCAGGAACAGGACCGCGGAACTGAAGCTTTCTTT. Its translation: CASQEQDRGTEAFF.

The sample holds a few counts of this clonotype. The chain uses TRBV29-1 and TRBJ2-7; 7 bases map to TRBD2. Trimming at V came to 4 bases and at J to 5 bases, leaving 14 bases not matched to a gene. Per germline, CDR1 SQVTM and CDR2 ANQGSEA. This CDR3 comprises 15 residues. In DNA form, the CDR3 reads TGCAGCGTTGGTGGGCGGACGGGAGGCAGTGACGAGCAGTACTTC. Translating gives CSVGGRTGGSDEQYF.

This clonotype was observed at least ten times. The chain links TRBV7-2 to TRBJ1-4; the D is unclear. Germline V lookup: CDR1 SGHTA, CDR2 FQGNSA. The CDR3 totals 14 residues. V was pared by 1 base and J by 13 bases, with 16 bases between. CDR3 loop: CASSLEIGLSRLFF. The DNA of the CDR3 is TGTGCCAGCAGCTTAGAGATAGGGCTGTCCAGACTGTTTTTT.

The J gene is TRBJ2-2, the V gene TRBV11-2; D tentatively reads TRBD1 or TRBD2 (5 bases each). The CDR3 length is 14 residues. The germline V and J ends were trimmed by 5 bases and 4 bases, with 11 bases remaining between them. Germline CDR1 reads SGHAT; CDR2 reads FQNNGV. The CDR3 region is CASSPSGGTGELFF. CDR3 nucleotide sequence: TGTGCCAGCAGCCCTAGTGGGGGCACCGGGGAGCTGTTTTTT.

The chain couples TRBV19 to TRBJ1-6; D gene unclear. Germline CDR1 LNHDA, CDR2 SQIVND (reference sequence). The germline V and J ends were trimmed by 9 bases and 14 bases, with 20 bases remaining between them. The CDR3 is made up of 13 amino acids. Written as DNA, the CDR3 is TGTGCCAGCAGCAGAGCCCCCGGGATCACCCTCCACTTT. As protein: CASSRAPGITLHF.

This clonotype was recorded many times. The V gene is TRBV11-2, the J gene TRBJ2-7; 13 bases match TRBD2. J was trimmed by 6 bases and V by 6 bases; bases with no gene match: 5. The CDR3 totals 14 residues. Germline values: CDR1 SGHAT, CDR2 FQNNGV. CDR3 amino acids: CASRLAGGLSEQYF. The DNA of the CDR3 is TGTGCCAGCAGACTAGCGGGAGGGCTTAGCGAGCAGTACTTC.

The chain employs TRBV30 and TRBJ1-5, with TRBD1 matching 7 bases. CDR3 size: 15 residues. V shed 4 bases and J 0 bases; nucleotides not matched to a gene: 6. The germline V gene has CDR1 GTSNPN and CDR2 SVGIG (reference sequence). CDR3 loop: CAWNAGGHSNQPQHF. The CDR3 nucleotides are TGTGCCTGGAATGCAGGGGGTCATAGCAATCAGCCCCAGCATTTT.

The table lists this clonotype with many counts. The chain couples TRBV5-1 to TRBJ2-5, with D tentatively TRBD1 (6 bases). This CDR3 comprises 16 residues. V dropped 6 bases and J dropped 5 bases, with 23 bases sitting between them. The V gene's germline CDR1 is SGHRS and CDR2 YFSETQ. The CDR3 DNA follows: TGCGCCAGCAAACCATTACAGGGTAGCGCAGTTGAGACCCAGTACTTC. Translation: CASKPLQGSAVETQYF.

This clonotype turned up a few times. An end of the junction differs from the germline gene, which may be a read error. The CDR3 is CASSPQGYSNQPQHF. CDR3 DNA: TGTGCCAGCAGTCCGCAGGGTTACAGCAATCAGCCCCAGCATTTT. The V call is TRBV24-1, the J call TRBJ1-5; tentative D call: TRBD1 (5 bases). The CDR3 spans 15 residues. CDR1 is KGHDR and CDR2 is SFDVKD in the germline V gene.

This clonotype was seen only once. The V call is TRBV7-9, the J call TRBJ1-3; D remains ambiguous. Per the germline V gene, CDR1 is SEHNR and CDR2 is FQNEAQ (reference sequence). The CDR3 covers 13 residues. Trimming pared 5 bases from V and 4 bases from J, leaving 9 bases between. The CDR3 DNA reads TGTGCCAGCAGCCGACCCACAGGAAACACCATATATTTT. Its translation: CASSRPTGNTIYF.

This clonotype has at least ten counts. One end of the junction varies from germline; a read error may be responsible. The chain uses TRBV7-7 and TRBJ1-1; D uncertain. This CDR3 is 13 amino acids long. CDR1 is SSHAT and CDR2 is FNYEAQ in the germline V gene (reference sequence). The CDR3: CASSWAKNTEAFF. The CDR3 nucleotides read TGTGCTAGCAGCTGGGCGAAGAACACTGAAGCTTTCTTT.

This chain uses TRBV7-9 with TRBJ2-5; D perhaps matches TRBD2 (5 bases). Germline lookup yields CDR1 SEHNR and CDR2 FQNEAQ (reference sequence). This CDR3 has 16 residues. V lost 4 bases to trimming and J lost 9 bases, with 24 bases between them. The CDR3 DNA follows: TGTGCCAGCAGCTCCGGGAACGAAGGGCTTTTGGTGGCCCAGTACTTC. Its translation is CASSSGNEGLLVAQYF.

This clonotype was detected many times. This chain uses TRBV2 with TRBJ1-4, with D possibly TRBD1 on 5 matching bases. Looked up from germline, CDR1 is SNHLY and CDR2 is FYNNEI. This CDR3 has 13 amino acids. V lost 7 bases to trimming and J lost 8 bases, with 14 bases between them. Here the CDR3 DNA reads TGTGCCAGCACCAGGAGCGAGGGGGAAAAACTGTTTTTT. This gives the protein CASTRSEGEKLFF.

Ten or more counts support this clonotype. The CDR3 protein is CASTPSLGQETQYF. The CDR3 region has the DNA TGTGCCAGCACACCTAGCCTCGGACAAGAGACCCAGTACTTC. V and J are TRBV2 and TRBJ2-5; a possible D gene is TRBD2 (5 bases). The CDR3 has 14 amino acids. From germline, CDR1 is SNHLY and CDR2 FYNNEI. Trimming took off 7 bases at V and 2 bases at J, with 14 bases between the two ends.

The rearrangement links TRBV12-3 or TRBV12-4 to TRBJ1-3, with unresolved D. The V gene lost 4 bases and the J gene lost 4 bases, with 11 bases spanning the gap. The CDR3 extends over 14 amino acids. CDR3 nucleotide sequence: TGTGCCAGCAGTTCCTGGGAATCGGGAAACACCATATATTTT. Protein: CASSSWESGNTIYF.

CDR3 residues: CATASRQGWRNSPLHF. In nucleotides, the CDR3 is TGTGCCACCGCCAGCAGACAGGGGTGGCGTAATTCACCCCTCCACTTT. This sequence joins TRBV15 and TRBJ1-6; 8 nucleotides agree with TRBD1. The germline gives CDR1 LNHNV, CDR2 YYDKDF (reference sequence). The CDR3 contains 16 residues. V gave up 8 bases and J gave up 6 bases; unmatched junction bases: 12.

V gene TRBV2 combines with J gene TRBJ2-7; unclear D gene. The germline V gene has CDR1 SNHLY and CDR2 FYNNEI. Trimming removed 5 bases from V and 0 bases from J, with 14 bases in between. The CDR3 runs 15 residues. CDR3 nucleotide sequence: TGTGCCAGCAGTTCCGGCGCGGCGACCTCCTACGAGCAGTACTTC. It is translated as CASSSGAATSYEQYF. Together with reference TRBV2 and TRBJ2-7, the CDR3 gives the full variable domain: EPEVTQTPSHQVTQMGQEVILRCVPISNHLYFYWYRQILGQKVEFLVSFYNNEISEKSEIFDDQFSVERPDGSNFTLKIRSTKLEDSAMYFCASSSGAATSYEQYFGPGTRLTVT.

This clonotype was observed at least ten times. The CDR3 sequence is CASSFRDTRFYGYTF. CDR3 nucleotides: TGTGCCAGCAGCTTCCGGGACACTAGGTTCTATGGCTACACCTTC. This sequence joins TRBV13 and TRBJ1-2; possibly TRBD1 for D (6 bases). The V end was cut by 3 bases, the J end by 4 bases, with 15 bases between. The CDR3 consists of 15 residues. The germline V gene encodes CDR1 PRHDT and CDR2 FYEKMQ (reference sequence).

This clonotype occurred many times. The gene calls are TRBV6-6 and TRBJ2-5, with TRBD2 identical over 8 bases. CDR1 and CDR2 (germline): MNHNY, SVGAGI (reference sequence). V was pared by 6 bases and J by 4 bases, with 16 bases of the junction left unmatched. CDR3 length: 17 amino acids. CDR3 DNA: TGTGCCAGCAGCCCTAGCGGAGTAGCGGGGACCCGAGAGACCCAGTACTTC. Translating it yields CASSPSGVAGTRETQYF.

This clonotype occurred many times. This chain connects TRBV12-3 or TRBV12-4 to TRBJ2-3; D is unclear. CDR3 length: 13 amino acids. The V gene lost 4 bases and the J gene lost 8 bases, with 13 bases spanning the gap. The CDR3 DNA reads TGTGCCAGCAGTTCCGTTGGAGCCGGTACGCAGTATTTT. Translating gives CASSSVGAGTQYF.